This T cell receptor (beta chain) was documented in a study of T cell responses to AZD1222 COVID-19 vaccine. A note on this clone: What it binds is not known.

Clones were sequenced by immunoSEQ multiplex PCR, and TCRdb holds only the in-frame ones, with some missing. The sample contains roughly 190,000 clones, just over 90% of which appear only once. The study's findings and limits: Spike-wide coverage was observed for vaccine-associated CD4 TCRs, with dominant responses at 160-218 and 743-854. The breadth and depth of Spike-specific TCRs increased once two AZD1222 doses had been given.

This clonotype was sampled from an adult who received the AZD1222 COVID-19 vaccine. The sequencing used peripheral blood, collected 28 days after the second AZD1222 dose.

The chain's CDR3 is CSVQAYRGHTEAFF. The CDR3 coding sequence is TGCAGCGTCCAAGCATACAGGGGGCACACTGAAGCTTTCTTT. V and J are TRBV29-1 and TRBJ1-1; 9 positions match TRBD1. Germline assignment: CDR1 SQVTM and CDR2 ANQGSEA. The junction had 8 bases not matched to a gene; V was cut back by 6 bases and J by 3 bases. CDR3 length: 14 amino acids. The full variable domain, its missing parts supplied by reference TRBV29-1 and TRBJ1-1, is SAVISQKPSRDICQRGTSLTIQCQVDSQVTMMFWYRQQPGQSLTLIATANQGSEATYESGFVIDKFPISRPNLTFSTLTVSNMSPEDSSIYLCSVQAYRGHTEAFFGQGTRLTVV.